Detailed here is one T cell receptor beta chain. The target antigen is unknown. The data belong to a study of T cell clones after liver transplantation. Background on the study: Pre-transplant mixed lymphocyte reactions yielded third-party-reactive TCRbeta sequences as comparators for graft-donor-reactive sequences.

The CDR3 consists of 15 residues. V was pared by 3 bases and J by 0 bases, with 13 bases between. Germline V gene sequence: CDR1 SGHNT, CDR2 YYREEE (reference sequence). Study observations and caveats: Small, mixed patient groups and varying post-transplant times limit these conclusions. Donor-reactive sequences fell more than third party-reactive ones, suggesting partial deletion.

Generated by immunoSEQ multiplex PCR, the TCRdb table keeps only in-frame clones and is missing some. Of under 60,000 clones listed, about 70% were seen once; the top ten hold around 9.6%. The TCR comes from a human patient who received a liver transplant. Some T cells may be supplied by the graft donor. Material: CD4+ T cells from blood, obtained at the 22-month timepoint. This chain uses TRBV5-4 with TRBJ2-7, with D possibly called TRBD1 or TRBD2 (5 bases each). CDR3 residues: CASSSRDRSSYEQYF. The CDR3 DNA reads TGTGCCAGCAGCTCCCGGGACCGGAGCTCCTACGAGCAGTACTTC.